This TCR beta chain came from a study of blood T cells in healthy people across ages. Comments on this clonotype: One end of the junction varies from germline; a read error may be responsible.

This CDR3 spans 16 amino acids. Germline loops: CDR1 LGHNA, CDR2 YNFKEQ. Next came a second PCR, run for about 7 to 12 cycles, which used a sample-barcoded 5' primer along with a J-beta primer mix. TCRdb ran MiXCR on the 5' RACE reads and lists one entry per CDR3 protein. The sample has around 650,000 distinct CDR3 sequences, around 41% seen once; the top ten hold around 30%. The TCR sequence derives from a man of 80 years or more in good health. Source material: blood. The chain combines TRBV4-2 with TRBJ2-3; TRBD2 agrees at 9 bases. CDR3 bases: TGTGCCAACAGCCAAGAAATAGCGGGGGAAGTAGATACGCAGTATTTT. Its translation: CANSQEIAGEVDTQYF.